The 3 T cell receptor beta chains listed next were all sequenced from one sample in a study of T cell responses to AZD1222 COVID-19 vaccine. Profiled with immunoSEQ multiplex PCR; TCRdb holds only in-frame clones, not every one. Altogether about 80,000 clones are present, 87% being singletons, with the ten largest covering roughly 24%. The sequencing here drew on peripheral blood, taken on day 0 of AZD1222 vaccination. Every receptor here comes from an adult in good health.

The rearrangement uses TRBV19 and TRBJ1-5, with unresolved D. Trimming shortened V by 4 bases and J by 3 bases, and 7 bases separated the two germline ends. Germline CDR1 is LNHDA and CDR2 is SQIVND (reference sequence). CDR3 length: 13 residues. The CDR3 region is CASSSQNNQPQHF. DNA of the CDR3: TGTGCCAGTAGTAGTCAGAACAATCAGCCCCAGCATTTT.

This clone was seen a handful of times. J is TRBJ2-7 and V is TRBV2; 7 nucleotides line up with TRBD2. The V gene end was trimmed by 4 bases and the J gene end by 2 bases; junction bases not matched to a gene: 2. Germline CDR1 and CDR2: SNHLY and FYNNEI. This CDR3 has 13 residues. The CDR3 loop reads CASSGSGAYEQYF. CDR3 coding DNA: TGTGCCAGCAGTGGAAGCGGGGCCTACGAGCAGTACTTC.

The rearrangement links TRBV11-2 to TRBJ1-1, with D uncertain. The CDR3 has 14 residues. V was cut by 6 bases and J by 4 bases, with 15 bases left in between. Germline V gene data show CDR1 as SGHAT and CDR2 as FQNNGV. The chain's CDR3 is CASRFDGVITEAFF. CDR3 coding DNA: TGTGCCAGCAGATTTGATGGCGTTATCACTGAAGCTTTCTTT.